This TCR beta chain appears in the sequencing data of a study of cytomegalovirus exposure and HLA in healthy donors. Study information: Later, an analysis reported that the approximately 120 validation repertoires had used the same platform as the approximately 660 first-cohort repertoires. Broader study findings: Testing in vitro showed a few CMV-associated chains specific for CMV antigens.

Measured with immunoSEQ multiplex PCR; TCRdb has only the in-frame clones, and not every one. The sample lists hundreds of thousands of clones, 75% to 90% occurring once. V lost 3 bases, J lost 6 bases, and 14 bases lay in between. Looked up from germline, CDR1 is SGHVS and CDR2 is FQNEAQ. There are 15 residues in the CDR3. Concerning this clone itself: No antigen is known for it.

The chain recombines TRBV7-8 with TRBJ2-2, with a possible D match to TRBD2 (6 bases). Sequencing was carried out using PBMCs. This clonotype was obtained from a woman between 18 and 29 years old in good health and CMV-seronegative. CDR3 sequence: CASSFTGTPAGELFF. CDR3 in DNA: TGTGCCAGCAGCTTTACTGGGACTCCTGCCGGGGAGCTGTTTTTT.